The 20 T cell receptor beta chains below all came from one sample that was sequenced in a study of blood T cell repertoires in COVID-19. Data came from immunoSEQ multiplex PCR; TCRdb stores just in-frame clones and leaves some out. The data contain approximately 190,000 clones, roughly 81% of them singletons. Sequenced: peripheral blood. These receptors came from a woman aged 70-85 years with active or convalescent COVID-19.

The gene calls are TRBV7-9 and TRBJ2-1; TRBD1 matches 10 bases. Losses at the gene ends were 5 bases for V and 8 bases for J; bases not matched to a gene: 6. The CDR3 contains 14 residues. The germline CDR1 and CDR2 sequences are SEHNR and FQNEAQ (reference sequence). The CDR3 sequence: CASSETGGRDEQFF. The DNA for the CDR3 is TGTGCCAGCAGCGAGACAGGGGGCAGGGATGAGCAGTTCTTC.

The chain has TRBV28 and TRBJ1-2; D gene ambiguous. This CDR3 comprises 12 residues. In germline, CDR1 is MDHEN, CDR2 SYDVKM. V lost 6 bases and J 4 bases, leaving 9 bases between the germline ends. This CDR3 reads CASRTGIYGYTF. DNA for the CDR3: TGTGCCAGCAGGACGGGGATCTATGGCTACACCTTC.

This sequence joins TRBV4-2 and TRBJ2-7; 9 nucleotides agree with TRBD1. Germline CDR1 is LGHNA and CDR2 is YNFKEQ. CDR3 size: 16 residues. J gave up 2 bases and V 1 base, and 6 bases lay outside the gene matches. CDR3 sequence reads: CASSQASRQGAYEQYF. The DNA of the CDR3 is TGTGCCAGCAGCCAAGCGTCCAGACAGGGGGCCTACGAGCAGTACTTC.

This rearrangement joins TRBV6-6 to TRBJ2-7, with D perhaps TRBD1 (6 bases). The ends were cut back, 5 bases at V and 3 bases at J, with 8 bases in the middle. The CDR3 has 12 amino acids. CDR1 is MNHNY, CDR2 SVGAGI, per germline (reference sequence). In DNA form, the CDR3 reads TGTGCCAGCAGTGGACAGAGCTACGAGCAGTACTTC. It encodes CASSGQSYEQYF.

J is TRBJ1-3 and V is TRBV6-2 or TRBV6-3; D possibly corresponds to TRBD1 (5 bases). Germline V gene data show CDR1 as MNHEY and CDR2 as SVGEGT. V shed 2 bases and J shed 2 bases, with 13 bases lying between them. This CDR3 has 16 amino acids. CDR3: CASSYLRAGTGNTIYF. Written as DNA, the CDR3 is TGTGCCAGCAGTTACCTCAGGGCGGGGACTGGAAACACCATATATTTT.

The rearrangement uses TRBV10-3 and TRBJ1-3; possible D gene TRBD1, 6 bases. Germline CDR1 and CDR2: ENHRY and SYGVKD. This CDR3 is 16 amino acids long. V shed 4 bases and J shed 4 bases, with 17 bases lying between them. CDR3: CAISVPRGGAGNTIYF. The DNA for the CDR3 is TGTGCCATCAGTGTGCCGCGCGGGGGCGCGGGAAACACCATATATTTT.

The J gene is TRBJ2-1, the V gene TRBV11-3; TRBD1 is a possible D gene (5 bases). CDR3 length equals 19 residues. CDR1 and CDR2 from the germline V gene are SGHNT and YENEEA. Trimming cost V 1 base and J 0 bases, with 19 bases left between them. CDR3 in amino acids: CASSLVTAGPRSSYNEQFF. CDR3 DNA: TGTGCCAGCAGCTTAGTCACGGCAGGGCCGCGGAGCTCCTACAATGAGCAGTTCTTC.

The chain employs TRBV9 and TRBJ2-2; the match to TRBD1 covers 9 bases. This CDR3 spans 17 amino acids. The junction had 10 bases not matched to a gene; V was cut back by 3 bases and J by 4 bases. The germline gives CDR1 SGDLS, CDR2 YYNGEE. The chain's CDR3 is CASSDKGGQGRTGELFF. The CDR3 bases are TGTGCCAGCAGCGATAAAGGGGGACAGGGTCGCACCGGGGAGCTGTTTTTT.

Ten or more counts support this clone. The chain uses TRBV6-1 and TRBJ2-7, with TRBD2 as a possible D gene (6 bases). The germline gives CDR1 MNHNS, CDR2 SASEGT. The V end was cut by 1 base, the J end by 5 bases, with 12 bases between. The CDR3 length is 14 residues. In DNA, the CDR3 is TGTGCCAGCAGTGAAGGGGACTCAAGCAACGAGCAGTACTTC. It encodes CASSEGDSSNEQYF.

This sequence joins TRBV11-2 and TRBJ2-1; 9 bases are a match to TRBD1. V was clipped by 5 bases and J by 7 bases; unmatched bases: 6. This CDR3 is 14 amino acids long. CDR1 is SGHAT, CDR2 FQNNGV, per germline. CDR3 sequence reads: CASSRRQGGNEQFF. CDR3 DNA: TGTGCCAGCAGCCGACGACAGGGGGGGAATGAGCAGTTCTTC.

The genes are TRBV7-9 and TRBJ2-1, with 14 positions matching TRBD2. Trimming removed 5 bases from V and 5 bases from J; junction bases left unmatched: 8. Germline V gene data show CDR1 as SEHNR and CDR2 as FQNEAQ (reference sequence). The CDR3 loop spans 17 amino acids. This chain's CDR3 is CASSPGTSGSVHNEQFF. The CDR3 DNA reads as TGTGCCAGCAGCCCAGGGACTAGCGGGAGCGTCCACAATGAGCAGTTCTTC.

The J gene is TRBJ1-1, the V gene TRBV2, with D possibly matching TRBD1 (6 bases). The V end was cut by 5 bases, the J end by 7 bases, with 11 bases between. Germline V CDR1 and CDR2: SNHLY, FYNNEI. The CDR3 loop spans 12 amino acids. CDR3 in DNA: TGTGCCAGCAGTCCGAACAGGGATGAAGCTTTCTTT. It encodes CASSPNRDEAFF.

Only one count was recorded for this clone. This rearrangement joins TRBV19 to TRBJ2-5; 8 bases map to TRBD2. J lost 1 base, V lost 6 bases, and 7 bases had no gene match. The CDR3 runs to 15 residues. Germline values: CDR1 LNHDA, CDR2 SQIVND (reference sequence). The CDR3 DNA sequence: TGTGCCAGTAGCACGAGCGGGAGCGGCCAAGAGACCCAGTACTTC. It specifies CASSTSGSGQETQYF. Variable domain in full (rest from reference TRBV19 and TRBJ2-5): DGGITQSPKYLFRKEGQNVTLSCEQNLNHDAMYWYRQDPGQGLRLIYYSQIVNDFQKGDIAEGYSVSREKKESFPLTVTSAQKNPTAFYLCASSTSGSGQETQYFGPGTRLLVL.

V gene TRBV6-5 combines with J gene TRBJ2-5, with 7 bases matching TRBD1. Germline CDR1 MNHEY, CDR2 SVGAGI. The CDR3 has 13 amino acids. With V trimmed by 9 bases and J by 5 bases, 9 bases remained unmatched. The DNA of the CDR3 is TGTGCCAGACGGGACAGAGAAGGGGAGACCCAGTACTTC. Amino acid sequence: CARRDREGETQYF.

J is TRBJ2-1 and V is TRBV27; 7 positions agree with TRBD2. V was clipped by 2 bases and J by 6 bases; unmatched bases: 16. The V gene's germline CDR1 is MNHEY and CDR2 SMNVEV (reference sequence). This CDR3 comprises 18 residues. The DNA of the CDR3 is TGTGCCAGCAGTTTAGCAACTAGCGTGACTCCCGAGGGCAATGAGCAGTTCTTC. Its protein product is CASSLATSVTPEGNEQFF.

The rearrangement links TRBV4-2 to TRBJ1-6, with TRBD1 matching 7 bases. This CDR3 is 17 amino acids long. The J segment lost 8 bases and the V segment lost 2 bases, leaving 12 bases of the junction unmatched. Germline CDR1 is LGHNA and CDR2 is YNFKEQ. In DNA, the CDR3 is TGTGCCAGCAGCCAACCTGGACAGGCACAAGGTTATTCACCCCTCCACTTT. This codes for CASSQPGQAQGYSPLHF.

The V call is TRBV14, the J call TRBJ2-1; 10 positions match TRBD2. Unmatched junction bases numbered 12, after V lost 6 bases and J lost 4 bases. Germline V gives CDR1 SGHDN, CDR2 FVKESK. The CDR3 spans 17 residues. CDR3 protein: CASSTPEGLAVYNEQFF. CDR3 DNA: TGTGCCAGCAGTACCCCAGAAGGACTAGCGGTGTACAATGAGCAGTTCTTC.

V gene TRBV19 combines with J gene TRBJ2-1; TRBD2 aligns across 12 bases. With 1 base clipped from V and 7 bases from J, the junction kept 5 bases outside the gene matches. The CDR3 extends over 16 amino acids. Germline loops: CDR1 LNHDA, CDR2 SQIVND (reference sequence). The CDR3 DNA follows: TGTGCCAGTAGTATAGGGACTAGCGGGATACGGAATGAGCAGTTCTTC. Translation: CASSIGTSGIRNEQFF.

Written as DNA, the CDR3 is TGTGCCAGCAGCTTAAAATTCGCCGGGACTAACTACGAGCAGTACTTC. Translated: CASSLKFAGTNYEQYF. The chain couples TRBV13 to TRBJ2-7; 7 bases align to TRBD2. Looked up from germline, CDR1 is PRHDT and CDR2 is FYEKMQ (reference sequence). J was trimmed by 3 bases and V by 2 bases; bases with no gene match: 10. CDR3 length: 16 amino acids. Full variable domain (remainder filled in from reference TRBV13 and TRBJ2-7): AAGVIQSPRHLIKEKRETATLKCYPIPRHDTVYWYQQGPGQDPQFLISFYEKMQSDKGSIPDRFSAQQFSDYHSELNMSSLELGDSALYFCASSLKFAGTNYEQYFGPGTRLTVT.

The chain couples TRBV28 to TRBJ2-7; D is possibly TRBD2 (5 bases). V was pared by 6 bases and J by 3 bases, with 9 bases between. The CDR3 contains 12 residues. Germline V gene sequence: CDR1 MDHEN, CDR2 SYDVKM. The CDR3 sequence is CASSSGDYEQYF. The CDR3 DNA reads as TGTGCCAGCAGCTCCGGGGACTACGAGCAGTACTTC.